The T cell receptor beta chain under discussion was sequenced for a study of blood T cell repertoires in COVID-19. Study details: Acute-phase and convalescent COVID-19 samples originated in the United States, Italy and Spain. From T cells, B-cell-depleted T cells, or PBMCs came the material, which was cDNA or gDNA.

Authors' processing steps: Quantification of nucleated cells was approximated via reference gene primer amplification. Profiling relied on immunoSEQ multiplex PCR, and the TCRdb table lists in-frame clones only, not all of them. V, J and clone size are taken as reported in that table, and D and trimming were inferred from the DNA itself. The sample lists some 87,000 clones; 80% to 95% were seen once. This CDR3 is built from 14 residues. Germline assignment: CDR1 SGHTA and CDR2 FQGNSA. Trimming removed 5 bases at V and 8 bases at J, with 16 bases between. Sequencing was carried out using peripheral blood. This TCR was recovered from a woman in her sixties with active COVID-19. V usage is TRBV7-2 and J usage is TRBJ2-1, with a tentative D call TRBD2 (5 bases). The CDR3 DNA is TGTGCCAGCAGCCCCAGCTTGGTTAGCGATGAGCAGTTCTTC. Its protein is CASSPSLVSDEQFF.